The present T cell receptor beta chain was sequenced within a study of blood T cell repertoires in COVID-19. At the level of the study: There were acute and convalescent COVID-19 samples, and they came from the United States, Italy and Spain. T cells, B-cell-depleted T cells, or PBMCs supplied cDNA or gDNA.

Sequenced by immunoSEQ multiplex PCR; TCRdb stores in-frame clones only, minus some. The profile covers about 140,000 clones, with around 81% appearing a single time and approximately 8% taken by the ten largest. The V gene's germline CDR1 is SGHTA and CDR2 FQGNSA. CDR3 length: 15 amino acids. V dropped 4 bases and J dropped 0 bases, with 10 bases sitting between them. V gene TRBV7-2 combines with J gene TRBJ1-3, with a tentative D call TRBD1 (6 bases). This receptor was identified in a human donor in a cohort sampled during active COVID-19. Material for sequencing was peripheral blood. CDR3 protein: CASSSRTVSGNTIYF. CDR3 in DNA: TGTGCCAGCAGCTCCCGGACAGTCTCTGGAAACACCATATATTTT.